These 25 T cell receptor beta chains originate from one sample sequenced in a study of blood T cell repertoires in COVID-19. Measured with immunoSEQ multiplex PCR; TCRdb has only the in-frame clones, and not every one. This repertoire shows 270,000 or so clones, approximately 88% found once; its top ten account for roughly 1.5%. Sequences were obtained from peripheral blood. The receptors stem from a human donor with COVID-19, enrolled during active disease. The donor label of this sample is uncertain.

The gene calls are TRBV2 and TRBJ1-1; 11 nucleotides line up with TRBD1. Germline CDR1 SNHLY, CDR2 FYNNEI. J lost 1 base, V lost 3 bases, and 4 bases had no gene match. This CDR3 spans 16 amino acids. The CDR3 loop reads CASSDGQGARNTEAFF. In nucleotides, the CDR3 is TGTGCCAGCAGTGACGGACAGGGGGCGCGGAACACTGAAGCTTTCTTT.

In this sample, this clone turned up once. The CDR3: CASSLIGLAGRYEQYF. As DNA, the CDR3 is TGTGCCAGCAGCTTGATTGGGCTAGCGGGACGATACGAGCAGTACTTC. The chain links TRBV5-4 to TRBJ2-7; 9 bases map to TRBD2. The CDR3 is 16 residues long. Germline V lookup: CDR1 SGHNT, CDR2 YYREEE (reference sequence). The V segment lost 1 base and the J segment 4 bases; nucleotides outside the gene matches: 9.

The chain links TRBV28 to TRBJ2-3; 7 bases are a match to TRBD1. The V and J ends lost 2 bases and 4 bases, in that order; junction bases with no gene match: 9. There are 16 residues in the CDR3. Germline assignment: CDR1 MDHEN and CDR2 SYDVKM. In nucleotides, the CDR3 is TGTGCCAGCAGTTTAAGAGGGGGCGCGGTAGCAGATACGCAGTATTTT. Its translation: CASSLRGGAVADTQYF.

The J gene is TRBJ2-1, the V gene TRBV12-5, with 7 bases identical to TRBD2. Germline trimming cut 2 bases from V and 4 bases from J; bases unmatched to any gene: 5. In germline, CDR1 is LGHNT, CDR2 FRNRAP. CDR3 length: 15 residues. The CDR3 DNA follows: TGTGCTAGTGGTTTGTCCTGGGAGGGATACAATGAGCAGTTCTTC. It yields the protein CASGLSWEGYNEQFF. The full variable domain, its missing parts supplied by reference TRBV12-5 and TRBJ2-1, is DARVTQTPRHKVTEMGQEVTMRCQPILGHNTVFWYRQTMMQGLELLAYFRNRAPLDDSGMPKDRFSAEMPDATLATLKIQPSEPRDSAVYFCASGLSWEGYNEQFFGPGTRLTVL.

V usage is TRBV5-6 and J usage is TRBJ2-2; 7 nucleotides line up with TRBD2. The length of the CDR3 is 16 residues. The germline gives CDR1 SGHDT, CDR2 YYEEEE. The ends lost 0 bases at V and 4 bases at J; junction bases unmatched: 6. The CDR3, as DNA: TGTGCCAGCAGCTTGGAACTAGCGAGACTCACCGGGGAGCTGTTTTTT. This sequence encodes CASSLELARLTGELFF.

This chain uses TRBV20-1 with TRBJ2-5; TRBD2 matches at 9 bases. Trimming took 3 bases from V and 5 from J; bases not matched to a gene: 13. CDR1 and CDR2 (germline): DFQATT, SNEGSKA (reference sequence). The CDR3 is 16 amino acids. CDR3 nucleotide sequence: TGCAGTGCTAGTTGGCTTAACGTAGCGGGAGTGGAGACCCAGTACTTC. This sequence encodes CSASWLNVAGVETQYF.

The rearrangement links TRBV6-5 to TRBJ2-7; 7 bases align to TRBD1. This CDR3 region has 15 residues. The trim removed 4 bases at V and 6 bases at J, leaving 12 bases unmatched. Germline CDR1 is MNHEY and CDR2 is SVGAGI. The CDR3 loop reads CASSSDTTGSLEQYF. CDR3 nucleotide sequence: TGTGCCAGCAGTTCGGATACGACAGGGTCCCTCGAGCAGTACTTC.

This CDR3 is CASSPGTSGRDEQYF. The CDR3 coding sequence is TGCGCCAGCAGCCCTGGGACTAGCGGGAGGGACGAGCAGTACTTC. The chain carries TRBV5-1 and TRBJ2-7, with 16 nucleotides matching TRBD2. Trimming removed 4 bases from V and 5 bases from J; junction bases left unmatched: 3. Germline CDR1 SGHRS, CDR2 YFSETQ. CDR3 length equals 15 residues.

The chain uses TRBV6-5 and TRBJ2-5; 7 bases are shared with TRBD1. In germline, CDR1 is MNHEY, CDR2 SVGAGI. V was pared by 0 bases and J by 4 bases, with 5 bases of the junction left unmatched. The CDR3 sequence is 15 residues long. CDR3 protein: CASSYSRQGGETQYF. CDR3 coding DNA: TGTGCCAGCAGTTACTCTAGACAGGGTGGAGAGACCCAGTACTTC.

The chain joins TRBV18 to TRBJ2-1; 9 bases match TRBD2. CDR1 and CDR2 (germline): KGHSH, LQKENI. The V segment lost 4 bases and the J segment 2 bases; nucleotides outside the gene matches: 3. The CDR3 length is 15 residues. CDR3 loop: CASSLAGGPYNEQFF. As DNA, the CDR3 is TGTGCCAGCTCACTCGCGGGAGGGCCCTACAATGAGCAGTTCTTC.

The chain carries TRBV11-2 and TRBJ2-1, with D perhaps TRBD1 (6 bases). CDR3 length: 15 residues. Germline CDR1 reads SGHAT; CDR2 reads FQNNGV. Trimming removed 4 bases at V and 8 bases at J, with 18 bases between. In nucleotides, the CDR3 is TGTGCCAGCAGCTCGGAGTCTGGGGGCATGGATGAGCAGTTCTTC. Protein sequence: CASSSESGGMDEQFF.

The V call is TRBV5-6, the J call TRBJ1-1; D uncertain. CDR3 length: 16 amino acids. Between the trimmed V and J ends, which lost 0 bases and 1 base, there was a span of 13 bases. Germline lookup yields CDR1 SGHDT and CDR2 YYEEEE. The CDR3 sequence is CASSLAGGGRNTEAFF. In DNA, the CDR3 is TGTGCCAGCAGCTTGGCGGGCGGAGGGAGGAACACTGAAGCTTTCTTT. Using reference TRBV5-6 and TRBJ1-1 for the parts outside the CDR3, the full variable domain is DAGVTQSPTHLIKTRGQQVTLRCSPKSGHDTVSWYQQALGQGPQFIFQYYEEEERQRGNFPDRFSGHQFPNYSSELNVNALLLGDSALYLCASSLAGGGRNTEAFFGQGTRLTVV.

V usage is TRBV9 and J usage is TRBJ1-1; weak D call: TRBD1 (5 bases). The V end was cut by 4 bases, the J end by 4 bases, with 17 bases between. CDR1 is SGDLS and CDR2 is YYNGEE in the germline V gene. The CDR3 extends over 15 amino acids. CDR3 loop: CASSPTARVITEAFF. The CDR3 region has the DNA TGTGCCAGCAGCCCGACCGCCAGGGTTATCACTGAAGCTTTCTTT.

The chain recombines TRBV9 with TRBJ2-1; the match to TRBD2 covers 10 bases. The CDR3 covers 16 residues. The trim removed 4 bases at V and 6 bases at J, leaving 10 bases unmatched. Germline CDR1 and CDR2: SGDLS and YYNGEE. The CDR3 is CASSSEGLAAINEQFF. The CDR3 coding sequence is TGTGCCAGCAGCTCCGAAGGACTAGCGGCTATCAATGAGCAGTTCTTC.

This chain uses TRBV5-1 with TRBJ2-1, with TRBD2 matching 7 bases. CDR3 size: 17 residues. Germline V gene data show CDR1 as SGHRS and CDR2 as YFSETQ. J was trimmed by 2 bases and V by 4 bases; bases with no gene match: 12. The CDR3 is CASSLGVGGSAYNEQFF. The CDR3 bases are TGCGCCAGCAGCCTGGGGGTGGGCGGGAGTGCCTACAATGAGCAGTTCTTC.

This clone was recorded a few times. This chain connects TRBV5-1 to TRBJ2-5; 8 bases align to TRBD1. V lost 0 bases to trimming and J lost 2 bases; unmatched junction nucleotides: 6. The CDR3 totals 16 residues. The germline V gene has CDR1 SGHRS and CDR2 YFSETQ. CDR3 DNA sequence: TGCGCCAGCAGCTTGGGGCTCACAGGGGGGCAAGAGACCCAGTACTTC. Translated, it gives CASSLGLTGGQETQYF.

The rearrangement joins TRBV10-2 to TRBJ1-6, with D hard to call. Germline CDR1 is WSHSY and CDR2 is SAAADI. The V and J ends lost 0 bases and 5 bases respectively, with 14 bases between them. The CDR3 contains 17 residues. CDR3 DNA sequence: TGCGCCAGCAGTGAGTCTCAGCGGGGTCCCGATAATTCACCCCTCCACTTT. Residues: CASSESQRGPDNSPLHF.

The chain couples TRBV12-1 to TRBJ2-7; TRBD2 is the table's D call and was not checked against the DNA. TRBV12-1 is labeled a pseudogene. The CDR3 totals 14 residues. The DNA for the CDR3 is TGTGCCAGCAGCTTTTCCTCGGGACTAGCGGCTGTTATCTTC. Translated: CASSFSSGLAAVIF.

V gene TRBV27 combines with J gene TRBJ1-1; 8 positions agree with TRBD1. V was pared by 1 base and J by 3 bases, with 7 bases of the junction left unmatched. This CDR3 has 16 amino acids. Germline lookup yields CDR1 MNHEY and CDR2 SMNVEV (reference sequence). Here the CDR3 reads CASSLWAGGAYTEAFF. The CDR3 DNA reads as TGTGCCAGCAGTTTATGGGCAGGGGGCGCGTACACTGAAGCTTTCTTT.

In nucleotides, the CDR3 is TGTGCCAGCAGCCAAGACGGGGGAGGTCCCGTCTTCAGCTCCTACAATGAGCAGTTCTTC. Translating gives CASSQDGGGPVFSSYNEQFF. The chain employs TRBV4-2 and TRBJ2-1; maybe TRBD2 (6 bases). Trimming took 0 bases from V and 0 from J, leaving 21 bases between them. CDR3 length: 20 residues. Germline V gives CDR1 LGHNA, CDR2 YNFKEQ.

The chain carries TRBV28 and TRBJ2-1; D is ambiguous. The ends were cut back, 0 bases at V and 3 bases at J, with 6 bases in the middle. Germline CDR1 reads MDHEN; CDR2 reads SYDVKM. The CDR3 totals 14 residues. The CDR3, as DNA: TGTGCCAGCAGTTTATGGTCAGACTACAATGAGCAGTTCTTC. Translation: CASSLWSDYNEQFF.

The chain couples TRBV19 to TRBJ1-2; D is unclear. Germline lookup yields CDR1 LNHDA and CDR2 SQIVND (reference sequence). Trimming shortened V by 5 bases and J by 5 bases, and 15 bases separated the two germline ends. The CDR3 loop spans 14 amino acids. CDR3 in amino acids: CASSPRGRPYGYTF. In DNA, the CDR3 is TGTGCCAGTAGTCCCCGCGGAAGGCCTTATGGCTACACCTTC.

J is TRBJ1-3 and V is TRBV7-9, with D unresolved. This CDR3 has 17 residues. Germline V lookup: CDR1 SEHNR, CDR2 FQNEAQ (reference sequence). Between the trimmed V and J ends, which lost 0 bases and 4 bases, there was a span of 16 bases. The CDR3 nucleotides read TGTGCCAGCAGCTTAGCGTCGGGAGAAGAGGCAGGAAACACCATATATTTT. This codes for CASSLASGEEAGNTIYF.

The chain has TRBV21-1 and TRBJ1-2; the listed D gene, TRBD1, was not tested against the DNA. TRBV21-1 is noted as a pseudogene. This CDR3 contains 15 residues. The CDR3 protein is CASSTRVTGIPGYTF. The CDR3 nucleotides read TGTGCCAGCAGCACCCGAGTGACAGGGATCCCTGGCTACACCTTC.

This chain joins TRBV5-1 and TRBJ2-7; D not resolved. V shed 4 bases and J shed 3 bases, with 11 bases lying between them. The CDR3 is 13 residues long. The germline V gene encodes CDR1 SGHRS and CDR2 YFSETQ. This chain's CDR3 is CASSEEGFYEQYF. CDR3 nucleotide sequence: TGCGCCAGCAGCGAGGAAGGTTTCTACGAGCAGTACTTC.